This T cell receptor beta chain was recovered during a study of cytomegalovirus exposure and HLA in healthy donors. PCR employed 60 Vbeta and 13 Jbeta primers. TCRdb's table, derived via immunoSEQ multiplex PCR, lists solely in-frame clones and lacks some. The profile covers about 190,000 clones, with approximately 83% appearing a single time and 0.95% to 1.5% taken by the ten largest. Findings of the study overall: In an earlier analysis, most TCR beta V segments were productive about 87% or about 30% of the time. With later analysis, a missense DCLRE1C variant became linked to TCR beta V- and J-gene trimming.

Trimming cost V 5 bases and J 4 bases; bases outside gene matches: 7. Germline assignment: CDR1 SGHTA and CDR2 FQGNSA. This CDR3 is built from 15 residues. Details on this clone: The antigen is unknown.

The receptor was derived from a boy younger than 10 in good health and CMV-seronegative. The sample was PBMCs. The chain has TRBV7-2 and TRBJ2-7, with 11 bases fitting TRBD2. CDR3 protein: CASSLTSGSLYEQYF. DNA of the CDR3: TGTGCCAGCAGCCTCACTAGCGGGAGTTTGTACGAGCAGTACTTC. Full variable domain (missing parts from reference TRBV7-2 and TRBJ2-7): GAGVSQSPSNKVTEKGKDVELRCDPISGHTALYWYRQSLGQGLEFLIYFQGNSAPDKSGLPSDRFSAERTGGSVSTLTIQRTQQEDSAVYLCASSLTSGSLYEQYFGPGTRLTVT.